These 6 T cell receptor beta chains share one sample of origin, sequenced in a study of tumor-infiltrating lymphocytes in localized non-small cell lung cancer. TCRdb keeps only in-frame clones here, not all; method: immunoSEQ multiplex PCR. Among 5,500 to 7,500 clones listed, approximately 66% were seen once. Input material: uninvolved lung tissue not adjacent to the tumor. These receptors all come from a human donor with non-small cell lung cancer.

This chain joins TRBV28 and TRBJ1-5; 7 bases line up with TRBD1. V shed 10 bases, J shed 1 base, and the junction held 7 bases outside the gene matches. The CDR3 is made up of 14 amino acids. CDR1 MDHEN and CDR2 SYDVKM come from the germline V gene. The CDR3 DNA sequence: TGTGCCATCGATAGGACAGGCAGCAATCAGCCCCAGCATTTT. It specifies CAIDRTGSNQPQHF.

The sample holds a few counts of this clone. This chain connects TRBV28 to TRBJ2-7; 9 nucleotides match TRBD1. Germline CDR1 is MDHEN and CDR2 is SYDVKM. This CDR3 is built from 15 residues. Trimming cost V 8 bases and J 7 bases; bases outside gene matches: 15. Written as DNA, the CDR3 is TGTGCCAGCGAAACCCAACAGGGGGCTGGCGGGGAGCAGTACTTC. Its translation is CASETQQGAGGEQYF.

This clone was seen a few times. The chain is built from TRBV29-1 and TRBJ2-3; no reliable D call. V was cut by 3 bases and J by 5 bases, with 15 bases left in between. Germline lookup yields CDR1 SQVTM and CDR2 ANQGSEA. The CDR3 contains 14 residues. CDR3: CSVDHRVGIDTQYF. For the CDR3, the DNA is TGCAGCGTTGATCATAGGGTGGGGATAGATACGCAGTATTTT.

This clone qualifies as medium-sized (0.01 to 0.1%). The chain couples TRBV2 to TRBJ1-4; 11 bases align to TRBD1. Germline V gene data show CDR1 as SNHLY and CDR2 as FYNNEI. This CDR3 region has 15 residues. Trimming took 6 bases from V and 4 from J; bases not matched to a gene: 4. The CDR3 region has the DNA TGTGCCAGCAGGGAGGGGACAGGGGGTAATGAAAAACTGTTTTTT. This translates into CASREGTGGNEKLFF.

By share of the sample, this clone is large. This sequence joins TRBV27 and TRBJ2-6, with no clear D. Looked up from germline, CDR1 is MNHEY and CDR2 is SMNVEV (reference sequence). This CDR3 has 13 residues. The CDR3 DNA follows: TGTTTCCTGGGGTACTCTGGGGCCAACGTCCTGACTTTC. It is translated as CFLGYSGANVLTF.

V is TRBV6-6 and J is TRBJ2-3; 8 nucleotides line up with TRBD2. Trimming cost V 4 bases and J 2 bases; bases outside gene matches: 2. Germline CDR1 reads MNHNY; CDR2 reads SVGAGI (reference sequence). The CDR3 loop spans 14 amino acids. The CDR3 sequence: CASSLLADTDTQYF. The CDR3 DNA is TGTGCCAGCAGTTTACTAGCGGACACAGATACGCAGTATTTT.